A single sample gave rise to the 32 T cell receptor beta chains below, sequenced in a study of T cells in Graves' hyperthyroidism and ophthalmopathy. RNA transcripts gave rise to amplified TCR beta CDR3 regions. The primer set for the first-round RT-PCR of the TCR CDR3 was HTBI. TCRdb analysed the multiplex PCR reads with MiXCR anew, one entry per CDR3 protein. Altogether 350,000 to 500,000 distinct CDR3 sequences are present, roughly 13% being singletons, with the ten largest covering more than 4.5%. Sequenced input: blood. The source is a woman in her late teens or twenties with Graves' hyperthyroidism.

This clonotype was picked up many times. The chain is built from TRBV29-1 and TRBJ1-1; D is possibly TRBD1 (5 bases). The V and J ends lost 4 bases and 2 bases respectively, with 20 bases between them. Germline CDR1 is SQVTM and CDR2 is ANQGSEA. The CDR3 is made up of 16 amino acids. Here the CDR3 reads CSVVPGQTLLNTEAFF. CDR3 sequence (DNA): TGCAGCGTTGTTCCCGGACAAACCCTCTTAAACACTGAAGCTTTCTTT.

This clonotype occurred many times. The chain recombines TRBV5-4 with TRBJ2-5; D is unclear. Trimming left V 1 base short and J 1 base short, with 8 bases between. This CDR3 has 14 residues. The germline gives CDR1 SGHNT, CDR2 YYREEE (reference sequence). CDR3 sequence reads: CASSLPLAQETQYF. The CDR3 DNA reads TGTGCCAGCAGCTTGCCACTGGCCCAAGAGACCCAGTACTTC. Based on the CDR3 plus reference TRBV5-4 and TRBJ2-5, the full variable domain is ETGVTQSPTHLIKTRGQQVTLRCSSQSGHNTVSWYQQALGQGPQFIFQYYREEENGRGNFPPRFSGLQFPNYSSELNVNALELDDSALYLCASSLPLAQETQYFGPGTRLLVL.

This clonotype was picked up many times. The chain uses TRBV28 and TRBJ2-2, with unresolved D. CDR3 length: 14 amino acids. The V gene's germline CDR1 is MDHEN and CDR2 SYDVKM. The ends were cut back, 5 bases at V and 6 bases at J, with 13 bases in the middle. CDR3 sequence: CASSPRFWAGELFF. As DNA, the CDR3 is TGTGCCAGCAGTCCCCGTTTCTGGGCCGGGGAGCTGTTTTTT.

This clonotype was seen ten or more times. The chain carries TRBV7-9 and TRBJ2-7, with 8 positions matching TRBD1. V was clipped by 1 base and J by 2 bases; unmatched bases: 1. This CDR3 contains 14 residues. CDR1 is SEHNR and CDR2 is FQNEAQ in the germline V gene (reference sequence). The CDR3, as DNA: TGTGCCAGCAGCTTAGGGGACAGGACCTACGAGCAGTACTTC. Encoded protein: CASSLGDRTYEQYF.

A word on this clonotype: A single base separates this from a much larger clone, so it may be a read error. The chain has TRBV6-9 and TRBJ2-7; TRBD2 matches at 8 bases. From germline, CDR1 is MNHGY and CDR2 SVAAGI. The CDR3 has 18 amino acids. The CDR3 DNA reads TGTGCCGGCAGTTACCACCCCGAGGGTAGCGGGAACTACTACGAGCAGTACTTC. The encoded protein is CAGSYHPEGSGNYYEQYF.

This clonotype was detected ten times or more. The chain uses TRBV20-1 and TRBJ2-4; D might be TRBD2 (7 bases). Germline loops: CDR1 DFQATT, CDR2 SNEGSKA (reference sequence). Trimming removed 4 bases from V and 0 bases from J, with 22 bases in between. This CDR3 is built from 18 residues. The CDR3 DNA reads as TGCAGTGCTACGGGGAGGCGGGAGAGGGGGGGAGCCAAAAACATTCAGTACTTC. It codes for CSATGRRERGGAKNIQYF.

This chain links TRBV5-4 with TRBJ2-7; 7 bases line up with TRBD2. The V segment lost 4 bases and the J segment 0 bases; nucleotides outside the gene matches: 10. Germline V gene lookup returns CDR1 SGHNT and CDR2 YYREEE (reference sequence). This CDR3 spans 16 amino acids. The CDR3: CASSPSAGLSSYEQYF. The CDR3 nucleotides read TGTGCCAGCAGCCCTTCAGCGGGACTTAGCTCCTACGAGCAGTACTTC.

The chain links TRBV28 to TRBJ2-7, with 7 bases aligning to TRBD1. V lost 6 bases and J lost 2; bases outside the gene matches: 10. The CDR3 consists of 15 residues. Germline CDR1 and CDR2: MDHEN and SYDVKM. As DNA, the CDR3 is TGTGCCAGCAGAGAACAGGGGTCGCGAACCTACGAGCAGTACTTC. As protein: CASREQGSRTYEQYF.

Ten or more counts support this clonotype. The chain couples TRBV29-1 to TRBJ1-1; TRBD1 agrees at 8 bases. Per the germline V gene, CDR1 is SQVTM and CDR2 is ANQGSEA. The CDR3 spans 17 residues. Trimming cost V 2 bases and J 2 bases; bases outside gene matches: 13. The chain's CDR3 is CSVELIRIDRGNTEAFF. For the CDR3, the DNA is TGCAGCGTTGAACTTATTCGGATCGACAGGGGAAACACTGAAGCTTTCTTT.

This clonotype was seen a few times. The chain recombines TRBV27 with TRBJ2-3; 13 bases map to TRBD2. Germline V gives CDR1 MNHEY, CDR2 SMNVEV (reference sequence). This CDR3 is built from 17 residues. The trim removed 7 bases at V and 1 base at J, leaving 8 bases unmatched. The CDR3 coding sequence is TGTGCCAGCACGTGGACTAGCGGGAGAGGGGGCACAGATACGCAGTATTTT. As protein: CASTWTSGRGGTDTQYF.

The chain uses TRBV19 and TRBJ1-1; D perhaps matches TRBD1 (6 bases). The CDR3 has 14 residues. The V end was cut by 5 bases, the J end by 6 bases, with 16 bases between. Germline V lookup: CDR1 LNHDA, CDR2 SQIVND (reference sequence). The CDR3 DNA reads as TGTGCCAGTAGTGGGTTACAGGGAAGTTCTGAAGCTTTCTTT. Translation gives CASSGLQGSSEAFF.

Ten or more counts support this clonotype. The V call is TRBV5-1, the J call TRBJ1-1, with D maybe TRBD1 (5 bases). Germline lookup yields CDR1 SGHRS and CDR2 YFSETQ. The CDR3 has 17 residues. The germline V and J ends were trimmed by 0 bases and 0 bases, with 15 bases remaining between them. The CDR3, as DNA: TGCGCCAGCAGCTTGGGCTTCGTGGCAGGGTTGAACACTGAAGCTTTCTTT. Encoded protein: CASSLGFVAGLNTEAFF.

This clonotype has only a few counts. A much larger clone lies a single base off, so this may be a read error. The chain couples TRBV28 to TRBJ2-1, with D maybe TRBD1 (6 bases). The CDR3 consists of 14 residues. Trimming stripped 8 bases from V and 4 bases from J, with 15 bases between. CDR1 MDHEN and CDR2 SYDVKM come from the germline V gene. CDR3 protein: CASGTRTAYNEQFF. CDR3 in DNA: TGTGCCAGCGGTACGAGGACAGCGTACAATGAGCAGTTCTTC.

The V call is TRBV9, the J call TRBJ2-5; unclear D gene. Per the germline V gene, CDR1 is SGDLS and CDR2 is YYNGEE. The V end lost 4 bases, the J end lost 2 bases, and 12 bases lay between the germline ends. The CDR3 spans 14 residues. Written as DNA, the CDR3 is TGTGCCAGCAGCCCAATGGAGCAGCAAGAGACCCAGTACTTC. Translating it yields CASSPMEQQETQYF.

Concerning this clonotype: One junction end does not reproduce the germline sequence, and a read error may be involved. The chain is built from TRBV7-2 and TRBJ2-7; TRBD1 aligns across 8 bases. CDR1 and CDR2 from the germline V gene are SGHTA and FQGNSA. This CDR3 comprises 16 residues. CDR3 sequence: CASSNPPGQDPYERYF. The CDR3 DNA follows: TGTGCCAGCAGTAATCCACCGGGACAGGATCCCTACGAGCGGTACTTC.

This clonotype has at least ten counts. For the CDR3, the DNA is TGTGCCAGCAGTAGATCGGACGGAGGAGGCTACGAGCAGTACTTC. This codes for CASSRSDGGGYEQYF. V and J are TRBV6-1 and TRBJ2-7; TRBD2 might be the D (5 bases). V was trimmed by 5 bases and J by 3 bases, leaving 17 bases between them. The CDR3 is made up of 15 amino acids. Germline values: CDR1 MNHNS, CDR2 SASEGT.

At least ten counts were recorded for this clonotype. The J gene is TRBJ2-1, the V gene TRBV20-1; 9 positions match TRBD2. After removal of 0 bases from V and 3 bases from J, the junction contained 3 bases not matched to a gene. CDR3 length equals 15 residues. Germline V gene sequence: CDR1 DFQATT, CDR2 SNEGSKA (reference sequence). The CDR3 loop is CSARDGSGSYNEQFF. Here the CDR3 DNA reads TGCAGTGCTAGAGACGGTAGCGGGAGCTACAATGAGCAGTTCTTC.

This clonotype was picked up a small number of times. CDR3 residues: CSARRPGQTQETQYF. The CDR3 coding sequence is TGCAGTGCTAGACGTCCGGGACAGACACAAGAGACCCAGTACTTC. The rearrangement joins TRBV20-1 to TRBJ2-5; TRBD1 matches at 7 bases. The CDR3 runs to 15 residues. Germline V gives CDR1 DFQATT, CDR2 SNEGSKA (reference sequence). Trimming cost V 2 bases and J 2 bases; bases outside gene matches: 8.

The rearrangement uses TRBV12-5 and TRBJ1-2; 7 bases align to TRBD1. The CDR3 extends over 13 amino acids. The J segment lost 8 bases and the V segment lost 1 base, leaving 4 bases of the junction unmatched. The V gene's germline CDR1 is LGHNT and CDR2 FRNRAP. CDR3 bases: TGTGCTAGTGGTTTGGACAGGGGAACAGGCTACACCTTC. Translated: CASGLDRGTGYTF.

The rearrangement links TRBV7-8 to TRBJ1-5, with TRBD1 matching over 7 bases. Trimming removed 5 bases from V and 5 bases from J; junction bases left unmatched: 6. The germline V gene encodes CDR1 SGHVS and CDR2 FQNEAQ. CDR3 length: 14 amino acids. The chain's CDR3 is CASSADRADQPQHF. The CDR3 nucleotides read TGTGCCAGCAGCGCCGACAGGGCGGATCAGCCCCAGCATTTT. Based on the CDR3 plus reference TRBV7-8 and TRBJ1-5, the full variable domain is GAGVSQSPRYKVAKRGQDVALRCDPISGHVSLFWYQQALGQGPEFLTYFQNEAQLDKSGLPSDRFFAERPEGSVSTLKIQRTQQEDSAVYLCASSADRADQPQHFGDGTRLSIL.

This clonotype was found many times. The J gene is TRBJ1-5, the V gene TRBV27, with TRBD1 matching over 8 bases. The CDR3 covers 15 residues. CDR1 is MNHEY, CDR2 SMNVEV, per germline (reference sequence). V trimming: 0 bases; J trimming: 6 bases; junction bases outside the gene matches: 4. CDR3 in amino acids: CASSLSGQGTQPQHF. The CDR3 bases are TGTGCCAGCAGTTTATCAGGACAGGGCACTCAGCCCCAGCATTTT.

A remark on this clonotype: A single base separates this from a much larger clone, so it may be a read error. The chain has TRBV7-9 and TRBJ2-1, with no clear D. Trimming stripped 3 bases from V and 8 bases from J, with 14 bases between. Germline assignment: CDR1 SEHNR and CDR2 FQNEAQ (reference sequence). This CDR3 has 14 residues. CDR3 nucleotide sequence: TGTGCCAGCAGCTTGTTTGGCCCCTCGGATGAGCAGTTCTTC. It specifies CASSLFGPSDEQFF.

This clonotype was seen repeatedly, ten times or more. V and J are TRBV5-1 and TRBJ2-7, with TRBD2 matching 10 bases. There are 14 residues in the CDR3. V lost 4 bases, J lost 6 bases, and 7 bases stayed unmatched. Germline V gives CDR1 SGHRS, CDR2 YFSETQ. DNA of the CDR3: TGCGCCAGCAGCCCTGGACAGCGGGAGGGCGAGCAGTACTTC. This gives the protein CASSPGQREGEQYF. The entire variable domain, with the rest obtained from reference TRBV5-1 and TRBJ2-7, is as follows: KAGVTQTPRYLIKTRGQQVTLSCSPISGHRSVSWYQQTPGQGLQFLFEYFSETQRNKGNFPGRFSGRQFSNSRSEMNVSTLELGDSALYLCASSPGQREGEQYFGPGTRLTVT.

This clonotype was seen only a few times. This chain links TRBV4-3 with TRBJ2-3; D is unresolved. Trimming removed 0 bases at V and 0 bases at J, with 16 bases between. The germline V gene has CDR1 LGHNA and CDR2 YSLEER. This CDR3 has 18 amino acids. DNA for the CDR3: TGCGCCAGCAGCCAAGATCTGACCGGCTCCGAGAGCACAGATACGCAGTATTTT. Its translation: CASSQDLTGSESTDTQYF.

This clonotype was counted ten times or more. The chain carries TRBV10-2 and TRBJ2-7, with 8 nucleotides matching TRBD2. The CDR3 is 12 amino acids. V lost 0 bases, J lost 9 bases, and 1 base stayed unmatched. Germline values: CDR1 WSHSY, CDR2 SAAADI. This CDR3 reads CASSESSGAQYF. CDR3 nucleotides: TGCGCCAGCAGTGAGTCTAGCGGGGCGCAGTACTTC.

This clonotype was recorded at least ten times. The rearrangement joins TRBV6-2 or TRBV6-3 to TRBJ2-5; 7 positions agree with TRBD2. Trimming at V came to 5 bases and at J to 2 bases, leaving 5 bases not matched to a gene. This CDR3 is 14 amino acids long. Germline assignment: CDR1 MNHEY and CDR2 SVGEGT. CDR3 protein: CASSPAGEQETQYF. The CDR3 nucleotides are TGTGCCAGCAGTCCCGCGGGAGAACAAGAGACCCAGTACTTC.

This clonotype was counted many times. The chain combines TRBV12-3 or TRBV12-4 with TRBJ2-1; 10 bases are a match to TRBD2. With 1 base clipped from V and 9 bases from J, the junction kept 3 bases outside the gene matches. The CDR3 totals 14 residues. Here the CDR3 DNA reads TGTGCCAGCAGTTTAGGAGCGGGAGGGCTTGAGCAGTTCTTC. The encoded protein is CASSLGAGGLEQFF.

There are a few counts of this clonotype. The V call is TRBV7-8, the J call TRBJ2-4; 7 bases line up with TRBD1. The CDR3 spans 14 residues. V gave up 5 bases and J gave up 3 bases; unmatched junction bases: 4. Per the germline V gene, CDR1 is SGHVS and CDR2 is FQNEAQ. CDR3 coding DNA: TGTGCCAGCAGCAGAGACAGGGTCAAAAACATTCAGTACTTC. The encoded protein is CASSRDRVKNIQYF. Combining the CDR3 with reference TRBV7-8 and TRBJ2-4 gives the whole variable domain GAGVSQSPRYKVAKRGQDVALRCDPISGHVSLFWYQQALGQGPEFLTYFQNEAQLDKSGLPSDRFFAERPEGSVSTLKIQRTQQEDSAVYLCASSRDRVKNIQYFGAGTRLSVL.

This clonotype occurred many times. The chain combines TRBV6-1 with TRBJ1-5; possibly TRBD1 for D (6 bases). Germline V gene lookup returns CDR1 MNHNS and CDR2 SASEGT. Trimming cost V 8 bases and J 4 bases, with 12 bases left between them. The CDR3 is made up of 13 amino acids. The CDR3 spells CASAEQGNQPQHF. The CDR3 DNA sequence: TGTGCCAGCGCGGAACAGGGTAATCAGCCCCAGCATTTT.

This clonotype has at least ten counts. CDR3 nucleotide sequence: TGCGCCAGCAGCTTGGTTGCAGGTGCAGACAATGAGCAGTTCTTC. Amino acids: CASSLVAGADNEQFF. The chain recombines TRBV5-1 with TRBJ2-1; D gene unclear. The CDR3 contains 15 residues. Trimming shortened V by 0 bases and J by 5 bases, and 12 bases separated the two germline ends. The germline V gene has CDR1 SGHRS and CDR2 YFSETQ.

J is TRBJ2-7 and V is TRBV11-1; TRBD2 matches at 11 bases. The ends lost 5 bases at V and 2 bases at J; junction bases unmatched: 8. The CDR3 has 16 amino acids. Germline CDR1 reads SGHAT; CDR2 reads FQDESV (reference sequence). CDR3 DNA sequence: TGTGCCAGCAGCGACAGACTAGCGGGACACACCTACGAGCAGTACTTC. Translation gives CASSDRLAGHTYEQYF.

This clonotype was counted at least ten times. This chain links TRBV7-2 with TRBJ1-2; 9 bases match TRBD1. The V and J ends lost 5 bases and 6 bases, in that order; junction bases with no gene match: 7. This CDR3 is 14 amino acids long. The V gene's germline CDR1 is SGHTA and CDR2 FQGNSA. The DNA for the CDR3 is TGTGCCAGCAGCACCGGACAGGGGACCCATGGCTACACCTTC. Amino acid sequence: CASSTGQGTHGYTF.